This T cell receptor beta chain stems from a study of cytomegalovirus exposure and HLA in healthy donors. Primers for the PCR totalled 60 Vbeta and 13 Jbeta. TCRdb's copy holds only in-frame clones and misses some; the assay was immunoSEQ multiplex PCR. Of approximately 110,000 clones listed, roughly three quarters are singletons. Study-wide points: Follow-up analysis found HLA locus-dependent TCR association rates, highest for DRB1 and lowest for HLA-C.

Per the germline V gene, CDR1 is SEHNR and CDR2 is FQNEAQ (reference sequence). The CDR3 extends over 16 amino acids. J lost 6 bases, V lost 4 bases, and 8 bases had no gene match. Comments on this clone: The antigen remains unidentified.

Sequencing was done on a sample of PBMCs. The sequence was collected from a male donor in good health and CMV-seronegative. The chain combines TRBV7-9 with TRBJ2-3; TRBD2 matches at 12 bases. Here the CDR3 DNA reads TGTGCCAGCAGCTCACTCCTAGCGGGAGGGTATGATACGCAGTATTTT. Its translation is CASSSLLAGGYDTQYF. Looking up the rest from reference TRBV7-9 and TRBJ2-3 gives the full variable domain: DTGVSQNPRHKITKRGQNVTFRCDPISEHNRLYWYRQTLGQGPEFLTYFQNEAQLEKSRLLSDRFSAERPKGSFSTLEIQRTEQGDSAMYLCASSSLLAGGYDTQYFGPGTRLTVL.